This TCR beta chain was recorded in a study of shared clonotypes between healthy human individuals (dated by TCRdb to 2018 to 2020). Broadly, across the study: The cohort included three men and a couple of women between 18 and 49 years of age. To increase sequencing depth and limit assay-specific biases, different laboratories used diverse techniques to prepare libraries and sequence TCR repertoires. For each donor, CD4 naive and CD4 memory were each given three plates, CD8 naive was given two plates, and CD8 memory was given one plate. The study deeply sequenced blood TCR repertoires of about 5 healthy adults to estimate repertoire size and the extent of clonotype sharing between individuals. Per donor, leukapheresis produced somewhere between about 0.9 and 9.5 billion PBMCs.

Notes on this clone: Its antigen target is currently unknown. Base qualities are not recorded, but no much larger clone differs from it by a single base.

CD8 naive samples consisted of CD45RO-negative cells that were positively selected for CCR7, yielding a CD45RA+CCR7+ population without TemRA cells. Healthy HIV-negative adults with no recently reported acute infections or vaccinations were included as donors. All donors were Caucasian adults living in Nashville, Tennessee, USA. After blood collection by leukapheresis, PBMCs were isolated using Ficoll-Histopaque density gradient centrifugation and then cryopreserved in the vapor phase of liquid nitrogen. Analytical flow cytometry was used to check the purity and quantity of each magnetically sorted T cell population. Genomic DNA was isolated from each sorted fraction and quantified by UV absorbance on a Nanodrop 2000c. On the study overall, not on this receptor specifically: About 5% of naive CD4, more than 3% of naive CD8, about 2.1% of memory CD4, and approximately 0.4% of memory CD8 clonotypes were shared across a few donors. Pairwise subsampling led to the expectation that sequencing depth would affect the degree of clonotype sharing among donors. Even with the large sequencing depth, rarefaction of the sorted-subset datasets indicated that sequencing was incomplete. Estimated clonotype richness was generally larger for naive than for memory subsets. Sampling was limited to blood, and TCR repertoires in tissue likely differ from TCR repertoires in blood. Compared with non-shared clonotypes, clonotypes shared by all four sorted-subset donors had higher generation probabilities. Because the study included a small number of donors, the genetic and exposure-history diversity represented was limited.

TCR CDR3 regions were amplified from genomic DNA by multiplex PCR using the deep immunoSEQ assay. Genomic DNA extracted from each cell subset was distributed evenly over all wells of several immunoSEQ 96-well plates, and each plate served as one replicate. For sorted subsets, each replicate PCR was loaded with roughly 190 ng genomic DNA, equivalent to 30,000 to 35,000 T cell genomes. The purified libraries were quantified using a Qubit 3.0 fluorometer, sized with a Bioanalyzer 2100, and then quantified again using the KAPA Library Quantification kit. Each immunoSEQ 96-well plate was sequenced on its own single-read 150-cycle Illumina NextSeq 550 flow cell. Regarding the original processing steps: The immunoSEQ output contained only junctional sequences without quality scores, so filtering could not match that applied to full-length reads. To assign V/J genes and CDR3, sequences were annotated using PyIR, a Python wrapper for IgBLAST v1.9, with IMGT germline references. Reads were removed for weak V/J assignments (E-value above 1e-6), missing CDR3, stop codons, out-of-frame junctions, or ambiguous translated residues. A V3J clonotype was defined by an identical inferred V gene, J gene, and CDR3 amino acid sequence. Percentage overlap between repertoires was calculated by dividing the number of shared unique clonotypes by the size of the smaller repertoire. Repertoire richness was assessed with RTK rarefaction, the Chao1 estimator, and Recon v2.1 estimates of unobserved clonotypes. For all TCRbeta clonotypes obtained by the gDNA method from a few donors, generation probabilities were computed with OLGA. Drawn from immuneACCESS, this table holds only the in-frame rearrangements with V and J called that TCRdb kept. Clones are partly lost; checked studies trace under half to an unresolved V gene and leave the rest unexplained. The DNA gave D and trimming, while V, J and clone size come from that table. The table for this sample lists 1.5 million to 2.5 million clones; roughly 94% of them were counted only once. In total, the top ten clones hold around 1.2% of the sample.

CDR3 length: 11 amino acids, cysteine to phenylalanine. This entry keeps only the CDR3 DNA: 33 bases, framed from base 1. The junction carries 5 bases between V and J, which are trimmed by 10 bases and 0 bases respectively. CDR1 and CDR2 are read off the germline V gene (reference sequence) as MNHNY and SVGAGI. The sequence is built from TRBV6-6 and TRBJ2-3; the D segment cannot be called with confidence. Specimen: naive CD8+ T cells sorted from blood. Sample cell subset or site, as interpreted from the label and publication: CD45RA+CCR7+. The clonotype comes from a man aged 18 to 29 in good health. The DNA sequence reads TGTGCCATCTGGAGCACAGATACGCAGTATTTT. Its protein product is CAIWSTDTQYF.